A selection of T cell receptor beta chains follows, all from one sample in a study of blood T cell repertoires in COVID-19. Using immunoSEQ multiplex PCR, the repertoire was profiled, and TCRdb retains in-frame clones only, with some absent. The data contain around 170,000 clones, 83% of them seen just once; the ten biggest clones take up roughly 6.6%. Source material: peripheral blood. Receptors originate from a woman in her thirties or forties with acute or convalescent COVID-19. Both conserved end residues are part of each CDR3. Fields, in order: clone size, V gene, D gene, J gene, CDR3 DNA, CDR3 protein. A D gene is named only where the DNA matches it firmly. Some rows have no size entry. The others give once, few or many, or a class for an expanded clone.

>NA|TRBV15|NA|TRBJ1-3
TGTGCCACCAGAGAGCCAATCGACTCTGGAAACACCATATATTTT
CATREPIDSGNTIYF
>NA|TRBV4-1|TRBD2|TRBJ2-7
TGCGCCAGCAGCCAAGCCGTGTCTAGCGGGGACTACGAGCAGTACTTC
CASSQAVSSGDYEQYF
>NA|TRBV27|NA|TRBJ1-5
TGTGCCAGCAGTTTGACAGGCAGCAATCAGCCCCAGCATTTT
CASSLTGSNQPQHF
>NA|TRBV7-2|NA|TRBJ1-6
TGTGCCAGCAGCCCTGGGTTAAGAACAGGGTTGGAGAATTCACCCCTCCACTTT
CASSPGLRTGLENSPLHF
>NA|TRBV27|TRBD2|TRBJ2-7
TGTGCCAGCAGTCACCGGATAGCGGGAGGATTCGACGAGCAGTACTTC
CASSHRIAGGFDEQYF
>once|TRBV28|TRBD1|TRBJ1-3
TGTGCCAGCAGCCCCGGGACAGGAGACACCATATATTTT
CASSPGTGDTIYF
>NA|TRBV7-9|NA|TRBJ1-1
TGTGCCAGCAGCTTAGCGCCACTAAGTGGGACTGAAGCTTTCTTT
CASSLAPLSGTEAFF
>NA|TRBV7-2|NA|TRBJ2-1
TGTGCCAGCAGCTTAGGCCAGGCCCGCTCCTACAATGAGCAGTTCTTC
CASSLGQARSYNEQFF
>NA|TRBV2|TRBD2|TRBJ2-5
TGTGCCAGCAGTATCCTAGCGGGGGGACAAGAGACCCAGTACTTC
CASSILAGGQETQYF
>NA|TRBV28|TRBD2|TRBJ2-1
TGTGCCAGCAGATCCGGGACTAGCGGGTACAATGAGCAGTTCTTC
CASRSGTSGYNEQFF
>NA|TRBV5-5|NA|TRBJ2-7
TGTGCCAGCGGACATTTGTCATACGAGCAGTACTTC
CASGHLSYEQYF
>once|TRBV30|NA|TRBJ2-7
TGTGCCTGGAGTGAGGACAAACCTTACGAGCAGTACTTC
CAWSEDKPYEQYF
>NA|TRBV28|NA|TRBJ2-7
TGTGCCAGCAGTTTAGGTCTCGGGGTCCCCTACGAGCAGTACTTC
CASSLGLGVPYEQYF
>NA|TRBV6-6|TRBD1|TRBJ1-5
TGTGCCAGCAGTCCCGATCGGACAGGGGGCTCGCTTTTAAGCAATCAGCCCCAGCATTTT
CASSPDRTGGSLLSNQPQHF
>NA|TRBV9|NA|TRBJ1-3
TGTGCCAGCAGCGGGGCCCTTGGACTTTCCTCTGGAAACACCATATATTTT
CASSGALGLSSGNTIYF
>NA|TRBV3-1/TRBV3-2|TRBD1|TRBJ2-7
TGTGCCAGCAGCCAGGGACAGGGGAACTACGAGCAGTACTTC
CASSQGQGNYEQYF
>NA|TRBV5-1|NA|TRBJ2-2
TGCGCCAGCAGCTTGTTCGGACAGACGAACACCGGGGAGCTGTTTTTT
CASSLFGQTNTGELFF
>NA|TRBV12-3/TRBV12-4|NA|TRBJ1-2
TGTGCCAGTAGGATGGGGCCCTATGGCTACACCTTC
CASRMGPYGYTF
>NA|TRBV5-4|TRBD1|TRBJ2-3
TGTGCCAGCAGCTTTCCAGGGACAGGGGGCGCAGATACGCAGTATTTT
CASSFPGTGGADTQYF
>few|TRBV30|NA|TRBJ1-3
TGTGCCTGGACGGGGGACTCTGGAAACACCATATATTTT
CAWTGDSGNTIYF
>NA|TRBV28|TRBD1|TRBJ1-4
TGTGCCAGCAGTTTGTGGGCAGGGGGCGCATCTAGTGAAAAACTGTTTTTT
CASSLWAGGASSEKLFF
>NA|TRBV6-4|TRBD1|TRBJ1-6
TGTGCCAGCAGTGACTCGGGACAGGGTAACTCACCCCTCCACTTT
CASSDSGQGNSPLHF
>NA|TRBV5-1|TRBD1|TRBJ2-7
TGCGCCAGCAGCTCGCCACCGGGACAGCACTTCTCCTACGAGCAGTACTTC
CASSSPPGQHFSYEQYF
>NA|TRBV3-1/TRBV3-2|NA|TRBJ2-7
TGTGCCAGCAGCCAAGACCCACAGGCCTACCCCTACTACGAGCAGTACTTC
CASSQDPQAYPYYEQYF
>once|TRBV28|TRBD2|TRBJ2-3
TGTGCCACCGTCCCATTTAGCGGGGGCACAGATACGCAGTATTTT
CATVPFSGGTDTQYF